This TCR beta chain was retrieved from a study of molecular identifiers for immune sequencing clone quantification. Naive CD8 T cells were picked out by sorting for CD8+CD4-CCR7+CD45RA+. The V end was cut by 1 base, the J end by 6 bases, with 8 bases between. This CDR3 has 12 residues. CDR1 and CDR2 (germline): DFQATT, SNEGSKA (reference sequence). Using its own MiXCR run on the PCR reads, TCRdb lists one record per CDR3 protein. The sample shows 97,000 or so distinct CDR3 sequences, roughly 26% of them seen only once. The sample holds many counts of this clonotype. Sequencing was carried out using naive CD8+ T cells from blood, with Jurkat cell RNA spiked in. The subset was: FACS-sorted CD8+CD4-CCR7+CD45RA+ naive T cells. This receptor was identified in a human donor in good health. Some libraries in this study had Jurkat cell RNA spiked in. The chain joins TRBV20-1 to TRBJ2-3; D gene unclear. In DNA form, the CDR3 reads TGCAGTGCTAGAGTGCTCTCGGATACGCAGTATTTT. Translated, it gives CSARVLSDTQYF.